The rows below give T cell receptor beta chains drawn from one sample of a study of PD-1 blockade in mismatch repair-deficient tumors. The repertoire was sequenced with immunoSEQ multiplex PCR; TCRdb's copy has only in-frame clones and lacks some. The table includes some 120,000 clones, around 80% detected once. The source was peripheral blood, collected roughly 60 weeks after starting pembrolizumab. The receptors come from an adult with mismatch repair-deficient cancer. Both conserved end residues are part of each CDR3. Each record gives: V gene, clone size, J gene, CDR3 protein. Not every row has a clone size; where given, it reads once, few, many or a size class.

>TRBV19|NA|TRBJ2-3
CASGIAGADTQYF
>TRBV10-3|few|TRBJ2-7
CAIKEQYF
>TRBV11-2|NA|TRBJ1-1
CASSLERGAEAFF
>TRBV29-1|once|TRBJ1-3
CSVEQFSGNTIYF
>TRBV7-7|few|TRBJ2-2
CASSLGGTGELFF
>TRBV7-8|NA|TRBJ1-2
CASSSRTGQGGYTF
>TRBV7-9|NA|TRBJ1-2
CASSLRDSFNYGYTF
>TRBV6-5|NA|TRBJ1-1
CASRSGQSNTEAFF
>TRBV11-3|NA|TRBJ2-1
CASSQGGFSYNEQFF
>TRBV25-1|NA|TRBJ2-7
CASTDSYEQYF
>TRBV23-1|NA|TRBJ2-7
CASSQAGGVSYEQYF
>TRBV6-1|once|TRBJ2-7
CATRGDRLYEQYF
>TRBV9|NA|TRBJ2-3
CASSVPGRDTQYF
>TRBV5-1|NA|TRBJ1-4
CASSWGTGPLEQGGEAGKLFF
>TRBV15|NA|TRBJ2-1
CATSLNPSAFSSYNEQFF
>TRBV2|few|TRBJ2-7
CATKSEGQGAYEQYF
>TRBV6-5|NA|TRBJ2-1
CASSYGQFNEQFF
>TRBV28|many|TRBJ1-5
CASRLPGGIQPQHF
>TRBV27|NA|TRBJ1-1
CASSLFLMAGGQTEAFF
>TRBV27|many|TRBJ2-7
CASSLSVLHSRYF
>TRBV12-5|NA|TRBJ2-7
CASGSLAGGSYEQYF
>TRBV7-9|NA|TRBJ2-7
CASSIPGSTYEQYF
>TRBV5-4|once|TRBJ2-7
CASSLDPSAYEQYF
>TRBV6-6|NA|TRBJ1-2
CASSWDIYGYTF
>TRBV11-2|NA|TRBJ2-7
CASSYPGRGLYEQYF
>TRBV19|few|TRBJ1-2
CASSVQPYEGYTF
>TRBV11-2|few|TRBJ1-2
CASSEGQGAFYGYTF